One sample yielded the 24 T cell receptor beta chains listed below, sequenced in a study of cytomegalovirus exposure and HLA in healthy donors. The PCR used 60 Vbeta and 13 Jbeta primers. TCRdb's table, derived via immunoSEQ multiplex PCR, lists solely in-frame clones and lacks some. The sample spans 60,000 to 80,000 clones; the ten largest clones claim roughly 0.8%. The sequenced sample consisted of PBMCs. These receptors came from a boy aged 10-17 years in good health and CMV-seronegative.

V usage is TRBV18 and J usage is TRBJ1-4, with D unclear. The V end was cut by 0 bases, the J end by 0 bases, with 11 bases between. Per the germline V gene, CDR1 is KGHSH and CDR2 is LQKENI. This CDR3 contains 17 residues. The CDR3 protein is CASSPPNLGATNEKLFF. The CDR3 nucleotides read TGTGCCAGCTCACCACCCAACCTAGGAGCAACTAATGAAAAACTGTTTTTT.

The V call is TRBV7-8, the J call TRBJ2-5; D uncertain. V lost 1 base and J lost 2, with 5 bases in between. The germline V gene encodes CDR1 SGHVS and CDR2 FQNEAQ. The CDR3 runs 13 residues. The CDR3 sequence is CASSLGGQETQYF. The DNA for the CDR3 is TGTGCCAGCAGCTTAGGAGGTCAAGAGACCCAGTACTTC.

The chain couples TRBV9 to TRBJ1-6; D is possibly TRBD1 (5 bases). CDR3 length: 19 amino acids. V lost 4 bases and J lost 7, with 27 bases in between. Germline CDR1 is SGDLS and CDR2 is YYNGEE. Here the CDR3 reads CASSTSPGGWLKDNSPLHF. CDR3 nucleotides: TGTGCCAGCAGCACATCTCCCGGGGGGTGGTTGAAAGACAATTCACCCCTCCACTTT.

V is TRBV7-9 and J is TRBJ1-2; 9 nucleotides line up with TRBD1. Trimming cost V 11 bases and J 7 bases; bases outside gene matches: 8. This CDR3 comprises 12 residues. In germline, CDR1 is SEHNR, CDR2 FQNEAQ (reference sequence). CDR3 bases: TGTGCCTGCTCACAGGGGGCCTCTGGCTACACCTTC. Translating gives CACSQGASGYTF.

This rearrangement joins TRBV25-1 to TRBJ1-4; TRBD1 matches at 7 bases. This CDR3 has 11 amino acids. With 6 bases clipped from V and 14 bases from J, the junction kept 6 bases outside the gene matches. CDR1 and CDR2 (germline): MGHDK, SYGVNS. CDR3 residues: CASRERGQLFF. The DNA for the CDR3 is TGTGCCAGCAGGGAACGGGGACAGCTGTTTTTT.

This chain connects TRBV14 to TRBJ1-1; a possible D gene is TRBD1 (5 bases). The CDR3 totals 15 residues. V was trimmed by 3 bases and J by 0 bases, leaving 11 bases between them. Per germline, CDR1 SGHDN and CDR2 FVKESK. In DNA, the CDR3 is TGTGCCAGCAGCCAGGGGGGAACTGTGAACACTGAAGCTTTCTTT. As protein: CASSQGGTVNTEAFF.

The genes are TRBV7-9 and TRBJ1-1; D is unresolved. The CDR3 contains 13 residues. Germline CDR1 reads SEHNR; CDR2 reads FQNEAQ (reference sequence). V dropped 2 bases and J dropped 6 bases, with 10 bases sitting between them. The CDR3 DNA reads as TGTGCCAGCAGCTTAAACGGGTGGGCTGAAGCTTTCTTT. Its protein is CASSLNGWAEAFF.

The chain is built from TRBV19 and TRBJ1-1; D unresolved. Germline V gene lookup returns CDR1 LNHDA and CDR2 SQIVND (reference sequence). Deletions cut 4 bases from V and 1 base from J, with 10 bases between. This CDR3 comprises 14 residues. CDR3 DNA: TGTGCCAGTAGTACGACAATCGGGAACACTGAAGCTTTCTTT. Amino acid sequence: CASSTTIGNTEAFF.

V and J are TRBV19 and TRBJ2-1, with D tentatively TRBD2 (6 bases). The CDR3 sequence is 12 residues long. V lost 9 bases and J lost 7, with 13 bases in between. The germline V gene encodes CDR1 LNHDA and CDR2 SQIVND (reference sequence). The CDR3 spells CASGTGGNEQFF. In DNA, the CDR3 is TGTGCCAGCGGGACTGGGGGGAATGAGCAGTTCTTC.

The chain recombines TRBV30 with TRBJ2-3, with D possibly being TRBD2 (6 bases). Trimming took 8 bases from V and 3 from J, leaving 18 bases between them. Germline V gene sequence: CDR1 GTSNPN, CDR2 SVGIG (reference sequence). The CDR3 runs to 14 residues. CDR3: CAANAGLGTDTQYF. In DNA, the CDR3 is TGTGCCGCAAACGCGGGGTTAGGGACAGATACGCAGTATTTT.

The genes are TRBV15 and TRBJ2-5; 8 nucleotides align to TRBD1. From germline, CDR1 is LNHNV and CDR2 YYDKDF (reference sequence). The CDR3 totals 14 residues. J was trimmed by 7 bases and V by 3 bases; bases with no gene match: 7. The CDR3 DNA reads TGTGCCACCAGCAGGAGACAGGGGAGTGGGACCCAGTACTTC. This translates into CATSRRQGSGTQYF. Full variable domain (missing parts from reference TRBV15 and TRBJ2-5): DAMVIQNPRYQVTQFGKPVTLSCSQTLNHNVMYWYQQKSSQAPKLLFHYYDKDFNNEADTPDNFQSRRPNTSFCFLDIRSPGLGDTAMYLCATSRRQGSGTQYFGPGTRLLVL.

The genes are TRBV19 and TRBJ2-6, with D uncertain. Germline V gives CDR1 LNHDA, CDR2 SQIVND (reference sequence). The CDR3 runs to 15 residues. V was trimmed by 3 bases and J by 2 bases, leaving 8 bases between them. CDR3 coding DNA: TGTGCCAGTAGTATCGCCAGGACTGGGGCCAACGTCCTGACTTTC. Its protein is CASSIARTGANVLTF.

The chain recombines TRBV18 with TRBJ1-4, with D possibly matching TRBD1 (6 bases). Trimming removed 6 bases from V and 5 bases from J, with 13 bases in between. This CDR3 spans 14 amino acids. Germline V gene sequence: CDR1 KGHSH, CDR2 LQKENI. The CDR3 sequence: CASSPGGRNEKLFF. The DNA for the CDR3 is TGTGCCAGCTCGCCCGGGGGGCGGAATGAAAAACTGTTTTTT.

The chain has TRBV5-1 and TRBJ2-2; D gene ambiguous. Per germline, CDR1 SGHRS and CDR2 YFSETQ. This CDR3 contains 14 residues. V lost 0 bases and J 7 bases, leaving 10 bases between the germline ends. As DNA, the CDR3 is TGCGCCAGCAGCTTGGCCTCGACAATCGGGGAGCTGTTTTTT. Amino acids: CASSLASTIGELFF.

The chain links TRBV29-1 to TRBJ1-3, with 8 nucleotides matching TRBD1. V dropped 7 bases and J dropped 3; count of bases not matched to a gene: 5. The CDR3 has 13 amino acids. Germline V CDR1 and CDR2: SQVTM, ANQGSEA. The CDR3 DNA sequence: TGCAGCGGCCAGGGGGCGAGTGGAAACACCATATATTTT. Amino acid sequence: CSGQGASGNTIYF.

CDR3: CASSFRTISSYNEQFF. The CDR3 DNA is TGCGCCAGCAGCTTCCGGACTATCAGCTCCTACAATGAGCAGTTCTTC. This chain uses TRBV5-1 with TRBJ2-1; weak D call: TRBD2 (6 bases). The CDR3 is 16 residues long. CDR1 and CDR2 from the germline V gene are SGHRS and YFSETQ. Trimming took off 2 bases at V and 0 bases at J, with 12 bases between the two ends. Based on the CDR3 plus reference TRBV5-1 and TRBJ2-1, the full variable domain is KAGVTQTPRYLIKTRGQQVTLSCSPISGHRSVSWYQQTPGQGLQFLFEYFSETQRNKGNFPGRFSGRQFSNSRSEMNVSTLELGDSALYLCASSFRTISSYNEQFFGPGTRLTVL.

The chain has TRBV6-6 and TRBJ2-7; the match to TRBD2 covers 15 bases. V lost 6 bases to trimming and J lost 3 bases; unmatched junction nucleotides: 6. Germline CDR1 is MNHNY and CDR2 is SVGAGI (reference sequence). The length of the CDR3 is 16 residues. As DNA, the CDR3 is TGTGCCAGCAGAAACCGGGGACTAGCGGGAGGCTACGAGCAGTACTTC. Translating it yields CASRNRGLAGGYEQYF.

This chain uses TRBV4-3 with TRBJ2-7; the D gene is possibly TRBD2 (6 bases). Looked up from germline, CDR1 is LGHNA and CDR2 is YSLEER. Trimming took 5 bases from V and 0 from J, leaving 8 bases between them. The CDR3 length is 13 residues. The chain's CDR3 is CASSGGSSYEQYF. In nucleotides, the CDR3 is TGCGCCAGCAGCGGGGGGAGCTCCTACGAGCAGTACTTC.

In DNA form, the CDR3 reads TGTGCCAGTAGTTCGCTGGGGACAGGGGTTTTATACAGCCGGAACACTGAAGCTTTCTTT. It yields the protein CASSSLGTGVLYSRNTEAFF. This rearrangement joins TRBV19 to TRBJ1-1; TRBD1 matches at 10 bases. This CDR3 region has 20 residues. The germline V gene has CDR1 LNHDA and CDR2 SQIVND (reference sequence). The junction had 19 bases not matched to a gene; V was cut back by 5 bases and J by 1 base.

V and J are TRBV30 and TRBJ2-3; tentative D call: TRBD1 (6 bases). The germline CDR1 and CDR2 sequences are GTSNPN and SVGIG (reference sequence). V was shortened by 1 base and J by 4 bases, with 21 bases between the two germline ends. The CDR3 spans 17 residues. The CDR3 DNA reads as TGTGCCTGGAGTGGGATTCTACAGGGATTTGGGCCAGATACGCAGTATTTT. Translation gives CAWSGILQGFGPDTQYF.

The chain combines TRBV19 with TRBJ2-7; 7 bases match TRBD1. Trimming removed 5 bases from V and 1 base from J; junction bases left unmatched: 5. The CDR3 is 14 residues long. From germline, CDR1 is LNHDA and CDR2 SQIVND (reference sequence). CDR3 in DNA: TGTGCCAGTAGTCCCCGGGACAGTTCCTACGAGCAGTACTTC. Translating it yields CASSPRDSSYEQYF.

This rearrangement joins TRBV27 to TRBJ1-5; D not resolved. The CDR3 has 13 residues. Deletions cut 5 bases from V and 7 bases from J, with 12 bases between. Germline CDR1 and CDR2: MNHEY and SMNVEV (reference sequence). The CDR3 loop is CASSPEISQPQHF. In DNA form, the CDR3 reads TGTGCCAGCAGTCCCGAGATTAGCCAGCCCCAGCATTTT.

The V and J genes are TRBV9 and TRBJ2-3, with TRBD2 identical over 9 bases. Germline V gene lookup returns CDR1 SGDLS and CDR2 YYNGEE. The J segment lost 4 bases and the V segment lost 4 bases, leaving 10 bases of the junction unmatched. This CDR3 comprises 16 residues. The CDR3 protein is CASSLSKRGAPDTQYF. The DNA of the CDR3 is TGTGCCAGCAGCTTATCTAAGCGGGGGGCCCCAGATACGCAGTATTTT.

The V and J genes are TRBV6-6 and TRBJ1-5; 9 bases align to TRBD1. Germline values: CDR1 MNHNY, CDR2 SVGAGI (reference sequence). The CDR3 sequence is 14 residues long. The V gene end was trimmed by 5 bases and the J gene end by 6 bases; junction bases not matched to a gene: 5. The CDR3: CASSRDRASQPQHF. The CDR3 nucleotides are TGTGCCAGCAGTCGGGACAGGGCCAGTCAGCCCCAGCATTTT.